This T cell receptor (beta chain) came from a study of shared clonotypes between healthy human individuals. Study-level information: The study drew on a couple of women and a few men aged 18 to 49 as donors. Donors had three CD4 naive, three CD4 memory, two CD8 naive and one CD8 memory plate apiece. General study results and limits: Clonotype sharing among donors was expected to depend on sequencing depth.

As concerns this clone: Its antigen is not identified.

V was trimmed by 6 bases and J by 4 bases, leaving 14 bases between them. Germline V gene sequence: CDR1 SGHNT, CDR2 YYREEE (reference sequence). The CDR3 spans 15 residues. Using immunoSEQ multiplex PCR, the repertoire was profiled, and TCRdb retains in-frame clones only, with some absent. This repertoire shows some 1,600,000 clones, around 98% found once; its top ten account for roughly 0.42%. The J gene is TRBJ2-6, the V gene TRBV5-4; D is ambiguous. This TCR was sampled from a man under 40 in good health. The sequencing input was naive CD4+ T cells sorted from blood. Subset: CD45RA+ positively selected. CDR3 residues: CASNLPHGGANVLTF. Here the CDR3 DNA reads TGTGCCAGCAACCTCCCACACGGGGGGGCCAACGTCCTGACTTTC.